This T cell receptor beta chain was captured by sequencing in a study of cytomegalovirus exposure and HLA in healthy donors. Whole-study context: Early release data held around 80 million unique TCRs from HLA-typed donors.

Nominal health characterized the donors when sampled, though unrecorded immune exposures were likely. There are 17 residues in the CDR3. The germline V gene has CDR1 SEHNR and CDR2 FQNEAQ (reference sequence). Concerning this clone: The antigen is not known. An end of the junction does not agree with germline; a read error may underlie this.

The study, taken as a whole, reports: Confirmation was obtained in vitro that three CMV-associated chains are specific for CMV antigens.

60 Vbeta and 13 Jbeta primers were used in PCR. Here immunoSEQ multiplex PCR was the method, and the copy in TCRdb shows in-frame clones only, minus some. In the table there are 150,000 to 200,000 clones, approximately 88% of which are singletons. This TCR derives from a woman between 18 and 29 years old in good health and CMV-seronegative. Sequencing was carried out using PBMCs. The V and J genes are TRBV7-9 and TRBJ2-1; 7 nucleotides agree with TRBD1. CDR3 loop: CSSSFDLLRDSYNEQFF. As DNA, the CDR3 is TGTTCCAGCAGCTTCGATCTCCTAAGGGACAGCTACAATGAGCAGTTCTTC.